This T cell receptor beta chain was recovered during a study of cytomegalovirus exposure and HLA in healthy donors. This CDR3 is 14 amino acids long. V gave up 0 bases and J gave up 5 bases, with 8 bases separating them. The germline V gene encodes CDR1 SGHRS and CDR2 YFSETQ. 13 Jbeta primers and 60 Vbeta primers were used for the PCR. Clones were sequenced by immunoSEQ multiplex PCR, and TCRdb holds only the in-frame ones, with some missing. This table holds roughly 200,000 clones, 70% to 90% found once. This chain joins TRBV5-1 and TRBJ2-2; D is unclear. Sequenced material: PBMCs. The clonotype was recovered from a woman in her 30s in good health and CMV-seronegative. The CDR3 protein is CASSLDVATGELFF. The CDR3 DNA reads as TGCGCCAGCAGCTTGGATGTGGCAACCGGGGAGCTGTTTTTT.